The count of the clone carrying this TCR beta chain is one. The V gene end was trimmed by 4 bases and the J gene end by 1 base; junction bases not matched to a gene: 2. Per germline, CDR1 MDHEN and CDR2 SYDVKM. The length of the CDR3 is 14 residues. This sample is part of a study of technical replicates of blood from several donors. Assay used: immunoSEQ multiplex PCR; TCRdb lists only in-frame clones, some missing. The sample shows under 95,000 clones, 95% to 98% of them seen only once. The sequencing sample was made of T cells isolated from PBMCs. The TCR originated in a human donor in good health. The chain is built from TRBV28 and TRBJ2-7; TRBD2 aligns across 9 bases. The CDR3 DNA is TGTGCCAGCAGTTCGCGGGAGGGGTCCTACGAGCAGTACTTC. It encodes CASSSREGSYEQYF.